A selection of T cell receptor beta chains follows, all from one sample in a study of T cell clones after liver transplantation. The repertoire was sequenced with immunoSEQ multiplex PCR; TCRdb's copy has only in-frame clones and lacks some. The repertoire consists of tens of thousands of clones, with around 80% occurring once and the leading ten covering 2.1%. Sequences were derived from CD4+ T cells from blood, sampled 48 to 50 months after liver transplant. These receptors came from a human patient who received a liver transplant. These T cells may partly come from the graft donor. Both conserved end residues are part of each CDR3. The D gene is left open where the match is weak. Some rows mark clone size as missing; the rest say once, few, many or name a class of expanded clone.

clone_size: .; v_call: TRBV7-8; j_call: TRBJ2-7; d_call: TRBD1; cdr3_aa: CASSLTGDYEQYF; cdr3_nt: TGTGCCAGCAGCCTGACAGGGGACTACGAGCAGTACTTC
clone_size: .; v_call: TRBV10-3; j_call: TRBJ2-1; d_call: TRBD2; cdr3_aa: CAISSTSGEYNEQFF; cdr3_nt: TGTGCCATCAGTAGCACTAGCGGGGAGTACAATGAGCAGTTCTTC
clone_size: few; v_call: TRBV9; j_call: TRBJ1-1; d_call: .; cdr3_aa: CASSVGGLGTEAFF; cdr3_nt: TGTGCCAGCAGCGTAGGAGGATTGGGGACAGAAGCTTTCTTT
clone_size: .; v_call: TRBV28; j_call: TRBJ2-1; d_call: TRBD1; cdr3_aa: CASLGAGQGVYEQFF; cdr3_nt: TGTGCCAGCTTGGGGGCCGGTCAGGGGGTCTATGAGCAGTTCTTC
clone_size: .; v_call: TRBV7-8; j_call: TRBJ2-1; d_call: .; cdr3_aa: CASSVSKGGEQFF; cdr3_nt: TGTGCCAGCAGCGTCTCAAAGGGAGGTGAGCAGTTCTTC
clone_size: .; v_call: TRBV2; j_call: TRBJ1-2; d_call: .; cdr3_aa: CASSGQGGNYGYTF; cdr3_nt: TGTGCCAGCAGCGGCCAGGGAGGTAACTATGGCTACACCTTC
clone_size: .; v_call: TRBV2; j_call: TRBJ1-2; d_call: .; cdr3_aa: CASSEFGDHGYTF; cdr3_nt: TGTGCCAGCAGTGAATTTGGAGACCATGGCTACACCTTC
clone_size: .; v_call: TRBV5-1; j_call: TRBJ2-1; d_call: TRBD1; cdr3_aa: CASSLGQGSYNEQFF; cdr3_nt: TGCGCCAGCAGCTTGGGACAGGGAAGTTACAATGAGCAGTTCTTC
clone_size: .; v_call: TRBV6-6; j_call: TRBJ2-7; d_call: .; cdr3_aa: CASIEERDSYEQYF; cdr3_nt: TGTGCCAGCATCGAGGAACGGGACTCCTACGAGCAGTACTTC
clone_size: once; v_call: TRBV30; j_call: TRBJ1-3; d_call: .; cdr3_aa: CAWSVSSAGNTIYF; cdr3_nt: TGTGCCTGGAGTGTCAGCAGCGCTGGAAACACCATATATTTT
clone_size: .; v_call: TRBV27; j_call: TRBJ1-2; d_call: .; cdr3_aa: CASSFSGRATNGYTF; cdr3_nt: TGTGCCAGCAGTTTTTCCGGCAGGGCGACGAATGGCTACACCTTC
clone_size: .; v_call: TRBV18; j_call: TRBJ2-2; d_call: TRBD1; cdr3_aa: CASSPRQGVTGELFF; cdr3_nt: TGTGCCAGCTCACCTCGACAGGGAGTAACCGGGGAGCTGTTTTTT
clone_size: .; v_call: TRBV30; j_call: TRBJ1-1; d_call: .; cdr3_aa: CAWKPGARTEAFF; cdr3_nt: TGTGCCTGGAAACCGGGGGCTCGGACTGAAGCTTTCTTT
clone_size: .; v_call: TRBV7-2; j_call: TRBJ2-7; d_call: .; cdr3_aa: CASSRDPTYEQYF; cdr3_nt: TGTGCCAGCAGCCGGGACCCGACCTACGAGCAGTACTTC
clone_size: .; v_call: TRBV6-5; j_call: TRBJ1-2; d_call: TRBD1; cdr3_aa: CASIPGTEPQGGYTF; cdr3_nt: TGTGCCAGCATCCCCGGGACAGAACCCCAAGGGGGCTACACCTTC
clone_size: .; v_call: TRBV4-3; j_call: TRBJ1-3; d_call: .; cdr3_aa: CASSQDLQGVWNTIYF; cdr3_nt: TGCGCCAGCAGCCAAGACCTACAGGGTGTCTGGAACACCATATATTTT
clone_size: .; v_call: TRBV28; j_call: TRBJ2-6; d_call: .; cdr3_aa: CASSLSSGANVLTF; cdr3_nt: TGTGCCAGCAGTTTATCCTCTGGGGCCAACGTCCTGACTTTC
clone_size: once; v_call: TRBV6-5; j_call: TRBJ2-3; d_call: .; cdr3_aa: CASSPGHTDTQYF; cdr3_nt: TGTGCCAGCAGTCCCGGCCACACAGATACGCAGTATTTT
clone_size: .; v_call: TRBV5-6; j_call: TRBJ1-5; d_call: .; cdr3_aa: CASSFGSHQPQHF; cdr3_nt: TGTGCCAGCAGCTTCGGGTCCCATCAGCCCCAGCATTTT
clone_size: .; v_call: TRBV18; j_call: TRBJ1-1; d_call: .; cdr3_aa: CASSPTGSRGTEAFF; cdr3_nt: TGTGCCAGCTCACCCACCGGGAGCAGAGGGACTGAAGCTTTCTTT
clone_size: .; v_call: TRBV7-6; j_call: TRBJ2-2; d_call: TRBD1; cdr3_aa: CASSLAGTGIPGELFF; cdr3_nt: TGTGCCAGCAGCTTAGCAGGGACAGGGATCCCCGGGGAGCTGTTTTTT
clone_size: .; v_call: TRBV7-2; j_call: TRBJ2-7; d_call: .; cdr3_aa: CASGLRREPLWEQYF; cdr3_nt: TGTGCCAGCGGACTTAGACGGGAACCCCTCTGGGAGCAGTACTTC
clone_size: once; v_call: TRBV4-2; j_call: TRBJ2-2; d_call: .; cdr3_aa: CASSQPRTGTGELFF; cdr3_nt: TGTGCCAGCAGCCAGCCCCGAACAGGCACCGGGGAGCTGTTTTTT
clone_size: .; v_call: TRBV4-1; j_call: TRBJ2-1; d_call: TRBD2; cdr3_aa: CASSQGVAAGGVNNEQFF; cdr3_nt: TGCGCCAGCAGCCAAGGTGTAGCAGCGGGAGGGGTCAACAATGAGCAGTTCTTC
clone_size: .; v_call: TRBV5-1; j_call: TRBJ2-7; d_call: .; cdr3_aa: CASSSGGTGAPEQYF; cdr3_nt: TGCGCCAGCAGCTCAGGAGGGACTGGGGCTCCCGAGCAGTACTTC
clone_size: .; v_call: TRBV19; j_call: TRBJ2-7; d_call: .; cdr3_aa: CASSLGTNYEQYF; cdr3_nt: TGTGCCAGTAGCCTTGGGACAAATTACGAGCAGTACTTC
clone_size: .; v_call: TRBV10-3; j_call: TRBJ1-2; d_call: .; cdr3_aa: CAISETLRDLYGYTF; cdr3_nt: TGTGCCATCAGTGAGACCCTACGAGATTTATATGGCTACACCTTC
clone_size: .; v_call: TRBV2; j_call: TRBJ1-5; d_call: .; cdr3_aa: CASSETRTGNQPQHF; cdr3_nt: TGTGCCAGCAGCGAAACACGGACGGGAAATCAGCCCCAGCATTTT
clone_size: .; v_call: TRBV9; j_call: TRBJ2-1; d_call: .; cdr3_aa: CASSIRPRGEEQFF; cdr3_nt: TGTGCCAGCAGCATCCGTCCTCGGGGCGAAGAGCAGTTCTTC
clone_size: .; v_call: TRBV6-1; j_call: TRBJ1-5; d_call: TRBD1; cdr3_aa: CASSPRQGRQPQHF; cdr3_nt: TGTGCCAGCAGTCCCCGACAGGGACGACAGCCCCAGCATTTT
clone_size: .; v_call: TRBV7-2; j_call: TRBJ1-2; d_call: .; cdr3_aa: CASSFLGGTNYGYTF; cdr3_nt: TGTGCCAGCAGCTTTTTGGGGGGGACTAACTATGGCTACACCTTC
clone_size: .; v_call: TRBV9; j_call: TRBJ2-7; d_call: .; cdr3_aa: CASSVDTGTGSSGEQYF; cdr3_nt: TGTGCCAGCAGCGTAGATACGGGAACAGGGTCTTCGGGGGAGCAGTACTTC
clone_size: .; v_call: TRBV9; j_call: TRBJ2-1; d_call: TRBD2; cdr3_aa: CASSVDTSAAYNEQFF; cdr3_nt: TGTGCCAGCAGCGTGGATACTAGCGCCGCCTACAATGAGCAGTTCTTC
clone_size: .; v_call: TRBV7-8; j_call: TRBJ2-7; d_call: .; cdr3_aa: CASSLAGVEQYF; cdr3_nt: TGTGCCAGCAGCTTAGCCGGAGTCGAGCAGTACTTC
clone_size: .; v_call: TRBV6-6; j_call: TRBJ1-5; d_call: TRBD1; cdr3_aa: CASSLTGAVQPQHF; cdr3_nt: TGTGCCAGCAGCTTAACAGGGGCCGTTCAGCCCCAGCATTTT
clone_size: .; v_call: TRBV18; j_call: TRBJ2-5; d_call: .; cdr3_aa: CASSPPSLRPETQYF; cdr3_nt: TGTGCCAGCTCACCGCCCTCCTTAAGGCCAGAGACCCAGTACTTC
clone_size: .; v_call: TRBV10-2; j_call: TRBJ2-5; d_call: .; cdr3_aa: CASRNGRDTETQYF; cdr3_nt: TGCGCCAGCAGGAACGGCAGGGATACGGAGACCCAGTACTTC
clone_size: .; v_call: TRBV7-3; j_call: TRBJ2-7; d_call: .; cdr3_aa: CASSPDGYEQYF; cdr3_nt: TGTGCCAGCAGCCCAGACGGTTACGAGCAGTACTTC
clone_size: .; v_call: TRBV6-1; j_call: TRBJ1-4; d_call: TRBD1; cdr3_aa: CASSEGTGGREKLFF; cdr3_nt: TGTGCCAGCAGTGAAGGGACAGGGGGCAGGGAAAAACTGTTTTTT
clone_size: .; v_call: TRBV4-1; j_call: TRBJ2-3; d_call: .; cdr3_aa: CASSQDPQRLGTDTQYF; cdr3_nt: TGCGCCAGCAGCCAAGATCCGCAGCGTCTCGGCACAGATACGCAGTATTTT